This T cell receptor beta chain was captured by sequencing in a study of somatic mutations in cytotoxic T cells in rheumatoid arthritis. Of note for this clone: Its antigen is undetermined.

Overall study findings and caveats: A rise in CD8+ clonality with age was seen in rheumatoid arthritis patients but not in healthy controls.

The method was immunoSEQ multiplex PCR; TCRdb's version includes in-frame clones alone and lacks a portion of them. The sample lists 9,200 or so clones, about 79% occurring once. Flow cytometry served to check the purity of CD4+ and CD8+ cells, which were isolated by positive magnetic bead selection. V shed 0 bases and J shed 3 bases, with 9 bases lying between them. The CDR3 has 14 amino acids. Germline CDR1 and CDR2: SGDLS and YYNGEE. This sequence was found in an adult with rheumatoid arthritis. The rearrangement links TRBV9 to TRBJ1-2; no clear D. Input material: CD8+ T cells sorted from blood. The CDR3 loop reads CASSVANSYYGYTF. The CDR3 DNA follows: TGTGCCAGCAGCGTAGCGAACTCTTACTATGGCTACACCTTC.